Detailed here is one TCR beta chain. Antigen unknown. The CDR3 has 12 residues. In germline, CDR1 is DFQATT, CDR2 SNEGSKA (reference sequence). V lost 3 bases to trimming and J lost 12 bases, with 14 bases between them. The sample belongs to a study of blood T cells in healthy people across ages. Overall study results and limits: Naive CD4+ cells and diversity were both higher in long-lived donors than in aged donors.

Through a sample-barcoded 5' primer and a J-beta primer mix, a second PCR was run for roughly 7 to 11 cycles. Paired-end reads containing CDR3 totaled no fewer than 3 million for each sample. One entry per CDR3 protein results from TCRdb running MiXCR on the 5' RACE reads. This table holds hundreds of thousands of distinct CDR3 sequences, approximately 24% found once. This sample was shared with a second study, whose subject was T cells of mothers and their children.

This TCR derives from a boy between 10 and 17 years old in good health. The sample was blood. V gene TRBV20-1 combines with J gene TRBJ1-4; D not resolved. In DNA, the CDR3 is TGCAGTGCTAGTAAGGTGGACGGGGAACTGTTTTTT. This sequence encodes CSASKVDGELFF.